This record covers a single TCR beta chain. Its specificity is not known. These data belong to a study of CD8+CD57+ T cells in acquired aplastic anemia. The CDR3 length is 13 residues. The patients chosen for sequencing had shown expansion of CD8+CD57+ cells (detected by flow cytometry). Diagnosis of severe acquired aplastic anemia applied to all patients. All patients were therapy-naive when blood was sampled. TCR beta VDJ and CDR3 profiling used genomic DNA as template. TCRdb reanalysed the reads using MiXCR and keeps one entry per CDR3 protein. The sample contains approximately 260,000 distinct CDR3 sequences, less than 85% of which appear only once. Whole-study findings and limits: Patients versus controls showed no significant CD8+ Simpson's diversity difference. Researchers report that twenty-nine CD8+ CDR3 sequences appeared in both patients and controls.

The receptor comes from a human donor with aplastic anemia. V usage is TRBV12-3 or TRBV12-4 and J usage is TRBJ2-7; D not resolved. The J call may be in error: the DNA end matches TRBJ2-5 better. What was sequenced was sorted CD4+, CD8+, or CD8+CD57+ T cells (not recorded which) from PBMCs. The CDR3: CASSLMGQETQYF. Here the CDR3 DNA reads TGTGCCAGCAGTTTAATGGGTCAAGAGACCCAGTACTTC.